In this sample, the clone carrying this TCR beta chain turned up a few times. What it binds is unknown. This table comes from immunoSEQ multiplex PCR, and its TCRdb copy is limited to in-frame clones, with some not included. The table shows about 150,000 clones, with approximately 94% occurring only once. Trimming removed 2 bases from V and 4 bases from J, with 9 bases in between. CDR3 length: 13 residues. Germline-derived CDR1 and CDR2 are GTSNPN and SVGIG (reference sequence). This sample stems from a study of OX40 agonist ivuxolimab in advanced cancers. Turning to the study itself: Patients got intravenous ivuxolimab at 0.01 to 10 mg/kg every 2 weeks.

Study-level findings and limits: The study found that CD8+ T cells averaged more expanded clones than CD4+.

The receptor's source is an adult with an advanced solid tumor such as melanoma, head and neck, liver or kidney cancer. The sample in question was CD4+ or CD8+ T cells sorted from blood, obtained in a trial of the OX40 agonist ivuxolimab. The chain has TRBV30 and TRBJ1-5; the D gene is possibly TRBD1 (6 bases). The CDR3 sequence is CAWSMGANQPQHF. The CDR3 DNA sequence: TGTGCCTGGAGTATGGGGGCTAATCAGCCCCAGCATTTT.